This is a list of T cell receptor beta chains from one sample in a study of blood T cell repertoires in COVID-19. Clones were read by immunoSEQ multiplex PCR, and TCRdb kept only the in-frame ones, dropping some. The table includes tens of thousands of clones, roughly four fifths detected once. Sequenced sample: peripheral blood. The receptors were sampled from a human donor in a cohort sampled during active COVID-19. The CDR3 runs from the conserved cysteine through the conserved F or W. D genes are given only for firm matches. Only some rows state a clone size, as once, few, many or a class for expanded clones.

J gene | V gene | clone size | D gene | CDR3 protein | CDR3 DNA
TRBJ1-2 | TRBV5-1 | . | TRBD1 | CASFQQGNRGYTF | TGCGCCAGCTTTCAACAGGGGAATCGCGGCTACACCTTC
TRBJ1-6 | TRBV7-3 | . | . | CASSLGGPNSPLHF | TGTGCCAGCAGCTTGGGAGGGCCCAATTCACCCCTCCACTTT
TRBJ2-2 | TRBV7-7 | . | . | CASSLGVGTGELFF | TGTGCTAGCAGCTTAGGGGTCGGGACCGGGGAGCTGTTTTTT
TRBJ2-1 | TRBV5-1 | many | TRBD1 | CASSSTGSTANEQFF | TGCGCCAGCAGCTCGACAGGGTCGACGGCAAATGAGCAGTTCTTC
TRBJ1-5 | TRBV2 | . | . | CASSPGGGFNQPQHF | TGTGCCAGCAGCCCAGGTGGGGGGTTCAATCAGCCCCAGCATTTT
TRBJ1-1 | TRBV5-6 | . | . | CASSLPTGGTEAFF | TGTGCCAGCAGCTTACCGACGGGGGGCACTGAAGCTTTCTTT
TRBJ1-6 | TRBV7-9 | . | TRBD1 | CASSIQQGGVSPLHF | TGTGCCAGCAGTATTCAACAGGGGGGAGTTTCACCCCTCCACTTT
TRBJ2-2 | TRBV15 | . | . | CATSSPRWNTGELFF | TGTGCCACCAGCAGCCCGCGGTGGAACACCGGGGAGCTGTTTTTT
TRBJ1-2 | TRBV6-5 | . | . | CASSPTSRYGYTF | TGTGCCAGCAGCCCCACGAGCCGCTATGGCTACACCTTC
TRBJ1-4 | TRBV3-1/TRBV3-2 | . | . | CASSLTLEKLFF | TGTGCCAGCAGCCTCACCCTTGAGAAACTGTTTTTT
TRBJ1-4 | TRBV6-5 | . | . | CASRPRGANEKLFF | TGTGCCAGCAGGCCCAGGGGCGCTAATGAAAAACTGTTTTTT
TRBJ2-3 | TRBV18 | . | . | CASSPTGHLGDTQYF | TGTGCCAGCTCGCCTACTGGACACCTCGGTGATACGCAGTATTTT
TRBJ1-6 | TRBV28 | . | . | CASTTYYDRSNSPLHF | TGTGCCAGCACCACCTACTATGACAGGTCAAATTCACCCCTCCACTTT
TRBJ1-1 | TRBV10-3 | . | . | CAISGQEGTEAFF | TGTGCCATCAGTGGACAGGAAGGCACTGAAGCTTTCTTT
TRBJ1-1 | TRBV5-4 | . | TRBD1 | CASSPTGGGTEAFF | TGTGCCAGCAGCCCGACAGGGGGGGGAACTGAAGCTTTCTTT
TRBJ1-2 | TRBV2 | . | TRBD1 | CASSELGQGDGYTF | TGTGCCAGCAGTGAATTGGGACAGGGGGATGGCTACACCTTC
TRBJ2-7 | TRBV5-1 | once | . | CASSFGDTDTYEQYF | TGCGCCAGCAGCTTTGGGGACACGGATACCTACGAGCAGTACTTC
TRBJ1-4 | TRBV30 | . | TRBD1 | CAWSARDRGWREKLFF | TGTGCCTGGAGCGCCAGGGACAGGGGTTGGCGGGAAAAACTGTTTTTT
TRBJ2-1 | TRBV25-1 | . | . | CASSEVGDNEQFF | TGTGCCAGCAGTGAAGTAGGGGACAATGAGCAGTTCTTC
TRBJ1-2 | TRBV11-2 | . | . | CASSLMGGDLNYGYTF | TGTGCCAGCAGCTTGATGGGGGGGGACTTAAACTATGGCTACACCTTC
TRBJ2-1 | TRBV15 | . | TRBD1 | CATSINRGLGYNEQFF | TGTGCCACCAGCATAAACAGGGGGCTGGGCTACAATGAGCAGTTCTTC
TRBJ1-5 | TRBV7-9 | . | . | CASSLGQGQPQHF | TGTGCCAGCAGCTTAGGGCAGGGGCAGCCCCAGCATTTT
TRBJ1-2 | TRBV19 | . | . | CASSPKKLYGYTF | TGTGCCAGTAGTCCCAAGAAACTTTATGGCTACACCTTC
TRBJ2-7 | TRBV21-1 | . | . | CASSTRDRKYEQYF | TGTGCCAGCAGCACCCGGGACAGGAAGTACGAGCAGTACTTC
TRBJ1-1 | TRBV28 | . | TRBD1 | CASTLDRGVAEAFF | TGTGCCAGCACCCTTGACAGGGGAGTCGCTGAAGCTTTCTTT
TRBJ1-5 | TRBV7-9 | . | . | CASSLGFGETGRNQPQHF | TGTGCCAGCAGCTTAGGATTTGGAGAGACAGGCCGCAATCAGCCCCAGCATTTT
TRBJ2-2 | TRBV4-1 | . | TRBD2 | CASSVRLAGSTGELFF | TGCGCCAGCAGCGTACGACTAGCGGGATCCACCGGGGAGCTGTTTTTT
TRBJ1-3 | TRBV15 | . | TRBD1 | CATSSLFTGTGFAIYF | TGTGCCACCAGCAGTCTCTTTACCGGGACAGGGTTCGCCATATATTTT
TRBJ1-5 | TRBV5-5 | once | . | CASSLVIAEPQHF | TGTGCCAGCAGCTTGGTGATTGCGGAGCCCCAGCATTTT
TRBJ2-3 | TRBV28 | few | TRBD2 | CASSSPIAGRSTDTQYF | TGTGCCAGCAGTTCCCCAATAGCGGGCAGGAGCACAGATACGCAGTATTTT
TRBJ2-7 | TRBV7-2 | once | . | CASSLGRAAYEQYF | TGTGCCAGCAGCTTAGGGCGGGCGGCTTACGAGCAGTACTTC
TRBJ1-1 | TRBV6-5 | medium-sized | TRBD1 | CASNIQGSTEAFF | TGTGCCAGCAATATACAGGGGAGCACTGAAGCTTTCTTT
TRBJ1-1 | TRBV18 | . | . | CASSPGQQAYEAFF | TGTGCCAGCTCTCCGGGACAACAAGCTTATGAAGCTTTCTTT
TRBJ2-7 | TRBV11-2 | . | TRBD1 | CASSLGSGGYEQYF | TGTGCCAGCAGCTTAGGGTCAGGGGGCTACGAGCAGTACTTC
TRBJ1-2 | TRBV19 | . | TRBD1 | CASSIGGQGFYGYTF | TGTGCCAGTAGTATAGGCGGACAGGGGTTCTATGGCTACACCTTC
TRBJ2-7 | TRBV5-1 | . | . | CASSLQQGTYEQYF | TGCGCCAGCAGCTTGCAACAGGGCACCTACGAGCAGTACTTC
TRBJ2-1 | TRBV21-1 | . | . | CASSIRPGQGYNEQFF | TGTGCCAGCAGCATTCGACCGGGACAGGGGTACAATGAGCAGTTCTTC
TRBJ1-2 | TRBV2 | . | . | CASRAGSGYTF | TGTGCCAGCAGAGCAGGGTCTGGCTACACCTTC
TRBJ2-1 | TRBV24-1 | . | TRBD2 | CATSATSGSSYNEQFF | TGTGCCACCAGTGCGACTAGCGGGAGCTCCTACAATGAGCAGTTCTTC
TRBJ2-6 | TRBV5-1 | . | . | CASSLEFLSGANVLTF | TGCGCCAGCAGCTTGGAATTTCTCTCTGGGGCCAACGTCCTGACTTTC
TRBJ1-2 | TRBV18 | . | TRBD1 | CASWRTGGDGYTF | TGTGCCAGCTGGCGGACAGGGGGAGATGGCTACACCTTC
TRBJ2-7 | TRBV19 | . | . | CASSINAATYEQYF | TGTGCCAGTAGTATCAATGCGGCAACCTACGAGCAGTACTTC
TRBJ1-2 | TRBV28 | . | . | CASRLGRNYGYTF | TGTGCCAGCAGGTTAGGCAGAAATTATGGCTACACCTTC
TRBJ2-7 | TRBV6-2/TRBV6-3 | . | . | CASSKNRGYEQYF | TGTGCCAGCAGTAAAAACCGGGGCTACGAGCAGTACTTC
TRBJ1-2 | TRBV30 | . | TRBD1 | CARRDSSNYGYTF | TGTGCCAGACGGGACAGTTCTAACTATGGCTACACCTTC
TRBJ2-3 | TRBV3-1/TRBV3-2 | . | . | CASSHRETDTQYF | TGTGCCAGCAGCCACCGGGAGACAGATACGCAGTATTTT
TRBJ1-1 | TRBV4-1 | . | TRBD1 | CASSTRDRGLANTEAFF | TGCGCCAGCAGCACCCGGGACAGGGGGTTGGCGAACACTGAAGCTTTCTTT
TRBJ2-1 | TRBV19 | . | TRBD2 | CASTVTSGGFVNEQFF | TGTGCCAGTACCGTGACTAGCGGGGGTTTCGTCAATGAGCAGTTCTTC
TRBJ2-5 | TRBV20-1 | once | . | CSAPEAQYF | TGCAGTGCCCCGGAGGCCCAGTACTTC
TRBJ1-5 | TRBV28 | . | TRBD1 | CASSFQAPRLRQGSNQPQHF | TGTGCCAGCAGTTTCCAAGCCCCCCGTCTAAGACAGGGTTCTAATCAGCCCCAGCATTTT
TRBJ1-4 | TRBV28 | . | . | CASISSTGAFYEKLFF | TGTGCCAGCATCTCCTCGACAGGCGCATTTTATGAAAAACTGTTTTTT
TRBJ2-5 | TRBV28 | . | TRBD1 | CASSDRQGLEETQYF | TGTGCCAGCAGCGACCGACAGGGCTTGGAAGAGACCCAGTACTTC
TRBJ2-7 | TRBV20-1 | . | . | CSASKQKSYEQYF | TGCAGTGCTAGTAAACAGAAGTCCTACGAGCAGTACTTC
TRBJ2-1 | TRBV3-1/TRBV3-2 | . | . | CASSQVAREQFF | TGTGCCAGCAGCCAAGTCGCGAGGGAGCAGTTCTTC
TRBJ2-3 | TRBV7-6 | . | TRBD2 | CASSLRGGSTDTQYF | TGTGCCAGCAGTCTACGGGGGGGGAGTACAGATACGCAGTATTTT